These 6 T cell receptor beta chains were all obtained from the same sample, sequenced in a study of post-analysis software for immune sequencing data. The study's findings and limits: The study found TRBV5-6, TRBV5-1 and TRBV20-1 among 5 or 6 TRBV segments more frequent in patients than controls.

For these TCRs, the target antigens are not known. Tagging with unique molecular identifiers was a feature of the TCR beta cDNA libraries. One entry per CDR3 protein, called by TCRdb with MiXCR from the PCR reads. The data contain 740,000 or so distinct CDR3 sequences, 53% of them seen just once; the ten biggest clones take up under 6%. Material for sequencing was blood. All receptors derive from a girl between 10 and 17 years old with multiple sclerosis.

This rearrangement joins TRBV3-1 to TRBJ2-5; D may be TRBD2 (5 bases). This CDR3 has 15 residues. V lost 4 bases to trimming and J lost 0 bases, with 12 bases between them. In germline, CDR1 is LGHDT, CDR2 YNNKEL (reference sequence). DNA for the CDR3: TGTGCCAGCAGCCCGCTAGGCGGGTACCAAGAGACCCAGTACTTC. Its protein product is CASSPLGGYQETQYF.

The chain combines TRBV4-1 with TRBJ2-3; weak D call: TRBD2 (6 bases). CDR3 length: 15 residues. V gave up 0 bases and J gave up 4 bases, with 11 bases separating them. Germline V lookup: CDR1 MGHRA, CDR2 YSYEKL. CDR3 sequence: CASSQDFPSADTQYF. Written as DNA, the CDR3 is TGCGCCAGCAGCCAAGATTTTCCTAGCGCAGATACGCAGTATTTT.

The chain recombines TRBV18 with TRBJ1-6, with a possible D match to TRBD1 (5 bases). The V and J ends lost 8 bases and 3 bases respectively, with 8 bases between them. Per the germline V gene, CDR1 is KGHSH and CDR2 is LQKENI. This CDR3 spans 13 amino acids. Here the CDR3 reads CASHDSYNSPLHF. CDR3 bases: TGTGCCAGCCACGACAGCTATAATTCACCCCTCCACTTT.

This clonotype was recorded a few times. This chain uses TRBV27 with TRBJ2-3; the match to TRBD2 covers 7 bases. This CDR3 is built from 14 residues. J was trimmed by 3 bases and V by 6 bases; bases with no gene match: 6. Germline lookup yields CDR1 MNHEY and CDR2 SMNVEV (reference sequence). The CDR3 is CASRGGLRTDTQYF. The CDR3 nucleotides are TGTGCCAGCAGGGGAGGGCTTAGAACAGATACGCAGTATTTT.

This sequence joins TRBV12-3 or TRBV12-4 and TRBJ2-3; 10 bases fit TRBD2. The CDR3 length is 16 residues. V lost 5 bases and J lost 2; bases outside the gene matches: 7. The CDR3 bases are TGTGCCAGCAGTCTGGGGGGACTAGCGTCCACAGATACGCAGTATTTT. Translation: CASSLGGLASTDTQYF.

In DNA form, the CDR3 reads TGCAGCGTTCTCAACCCGGGACTAGCGGGAGCGAACTACTACGAGCAGTACTTC. Protein: CSVLNPGLAGANYYEQYF. The chain combines TRBV29-1 with TRBJ2-7; 14 bases align to TRBD2. The CDR3 contains 18 residues. J gave up 3 bases and V 5 bases, and 15 bases lay outside the gene matches. Germline CDR1 reads SQVTM; CDR2 reads ANQGSEA.